Each of the 13 T cell receptor beta chains below was sequenced from the same sample in a study of T cells in Graves' hyperthyroidism and ophthalmopathy. RNA transcripts provided the source from which TCR beta CDR3 regions were amplified. First-round RT-PCR of the TCR CDR3 relied on the HTBI primer set. TCRdb used MiXCR to reprocess the multiplex PCR reads, holding one entry per CDR3 protein. In the table there are fewer than 600,000 distinct CDR3 sequences, approximately 15% of which are singletons. The sample consisted of blood. These receptors were collected from a woman aged 18 to 35 with Graves' hyperthyroidism.

This clonotype has ten or more counts. V and J are TRBV3-1 and TRBJ1-1; unclear D gene. Trimming removed 2 bases from V and 4 bases from J, with 11 bases in between. The CDR3 has 14 residues. Germline-derived CDR1 and CDR2 are LGHDT and YNNKEL (reference sequence). The CDR3 here is CASSQRRVLTEAFF. The CDR3 nucleotides read TGTGCCAGCAGCCAACGGCGGGTGCTCACTGAAGCTTTCTTT.

This clonotype was counted only a few times. The chain combines TRBV11-3 with TRBJ2-5; the D gene could be TRBD1 or TRBD2 (5 bases each). CDR3 length: 14 residues. CDR1 SGHNT and CDR2 YENEEA come from the germline V gene. V was cut by 7 bases and J by 4 bases, with 16 bases left in between. CDR3 nucleotide sequence: TGTGCCAGCACTCTAATTAGGGACGGAGAGACCCAGTACTTC. Protein product: CASTLIRDGETQYF.

The table lists this clonotype with a few counts. The rearrangement links TRBV19 to TRBJ2-3, with TRBD1 identical over 7 bases. This CDR3 has 17 residues. V dropped 3 bases and J dropped 2; count of bases not matched to a gene: 11. Germline V CDR1 and CDR2: LNHDA, SQIVND (reference sequence). CDR3 bases: TGTGCCAGTAGTATGGATCGCCGACAGGGCTTCACAGATACGCAGTATTTT. This gives the protein CASSMDRRQGFTDTQYF. Full variable domain (outside the CDR3, taken from reference TRBV19 and TRBJ2-3): DGGITQSPKYLFRKEGQNVTLSCEQNLNHDAMYWYRQDPGQGLRLIYYSQIVNDFQKGDIAEGYSVSREKKESFPLTVTSAQKNPTAFYLCASSMDRRQGFTDTQYFGPGTRLTVL.

The chain is built from TRBV5-6 and TRBJ2-7; 10 bases are a match to TRBD1. V was clipped by 1 base and J by 1 base; unmatched bases: 8. This CDR3 comprises 17 residues. CDR1 is SGHDT, CDR2 YYEEEE, per germline. This CDR3 is CASSLRPDRGHSYEQYV. CDR3 DNA sequence: TGTGCCAGCAGCTTGCGGCCCGACAGGGGGCATTCCTACGAGCAGTACGTC.

In its sample, this clonotype was seen many times. The gene calls are TRBV29-1 and TRBJ2-1; 7 bases match TRBD2. The CDR3 loop spans 14 amino acids. Germline V CDR1 and CDR2: SQVTM, ANQGSEA. V was clipped by 5 bases and J by 6 bases; unmatched bases: 10. The CDR3 bases are TGCAGCGTTTCCCCTGACTGGGAGGGCAATGAGCAGTTCTTC. It encodes CSVSPDWEGNEQFF.

This clonotype has a count of ten or more. DNA of the CDR3: TGTGCCTGGAGTTCCGGATTTAGCTACACCTTC. As protein: CAWSSGFSYTF. This sequence joins TRBV30 and TRBJ1-2, with D unresolved. The CDR3 sequence is 11 residues long. Germline V lookup: CDR1 GTSNPN, CDR2 SVGIG (reference sequence). Between the trimmed V and J ends, which lost 2 bases and 9 bases, there was a span of 10 bases.

The gene calls are TRBV6-1 and TRBJ2-3, with D tentatively TRBD2 (6 bases). This CDR3 comprises 14 residues. V was trimmed by 6 bases and J by 2 bases, leaving 12 bases between them. Looked up from germline, CDR1 is MNHNS and CDR2 is SASEGT. CDR3 protein: CASRGGRYTDTQYF. Here the CDR3 DNA reads TGTGCCAGCAGGGGAGGACGATACACAGATACGCAGTATTTT.

The table lists this clonotype with many counts. The chain combines TRBV6-1 with TRBJ1-5, with 8 bases matching TRBD1. J lost 5 bases, V lost 6 bases, and 21 bases had no gene match. The CDR3 is 19 amino acids. Germline V gene data show CDR1 as MNHNS and CDR2 as SASEGT. CDR3 in amino acids: CASRSRGLSEVAVYQPQHF. The CDR3 DNA reads TGTGCCAGCAGATCCAGGGGGCTTTCGGAAGTTGCCGTCTATCAGCCCCAGCATTTT.

The table lists this clonotype with many counts. V is TRBV2 and J is TRBJ2-7, with 10 bases matching TRBD2. The CDR3 covers 15 residues. Germline trimming cut 6 bases from V and 2 bases from J; bases unmatched to any gene: 7. Germline V lookup: CDR1 SNHLY, CDR2 FYNNEI. In nucleotides, the CDR3 is TGTGCCAGCAGGGGCGGACTAGCGGAAGCCTACGAGCAGTACGTC. This codes for CASRGGLAEAYEQYV.

This clonotype has at least ten counts. The chain carries TRBV20-1 and TRBJ2-1; 8 nucleotides align to TRBD2. There are 15 residues in the CDR3. The J segment lost 2 bases and the V segment lost 1 base, leaving 4 bases of the junction unmatched. From germline, CDR1 is DFQATT and CDR2 SNEGSKA (reference sequence). The CDR3 DNA follows: TGCAGTGCTAGAGCCACTAGCGGCACCTACAATGAGCAGTTCTTC. Translated: CSARATSGTYNEQFF.

This clonotype was found many times. The V and J genes are TRBV29-1 and TRBJ1-1, with TRBD1 as a possible D gene (5 bases). The CDR3 contains 14 residues. The V gene's germline CDR1 is SQVTM and CDR2 ANQGSEA. Deletions cut 6 bases from V and 2 bases from J, with 16 bases between. This CDR3 is CSVNLDSSNTEAFF. The CDR3, as DNA: TGCAGCGTAAACCTTGACAGTTCTAACACTGAAGCTTTCTTT.

J is TRBJ1-1 and V is TRBV10-1; D is unresolved. Between the trimmed V and J ends, which lost 3 bases and 6 bases, there was a span of 8 bases. Per the germline V gene, CDR1 is WNHNN and CDR2 is SYGVQD (reference sequence). This CDR3 spans 12 amino acids. The CDR3, as DNA: TGCGCCAGCAGTGAAGGCAGGTCTGAAGCTTTCTTT. Amino acid sequence: CASSEGRSEAFF.

The chain has TRBV4-1 and TRBJ2-6; D possibly corresponds to TRBD1 (5 bases). V shed 3 bases and J shed 0 bases, with 21 bases lying between them. CDR1 is MGHRA and CDR2 is YSYEKL in the germline V gene. This CDR3 is built from 20 residues. The CDR3 nucleotides read TGCGCCAGCAGCCATTATTTTACGACAGCGAAGACCTCTGGGGCCAACGTCCTGACTTTC. It encodes CASSHYFTTAKTSGANVLTF.